This is a list of T cell receptor beta chains from one sample in a study of identical twins. TCRdb reanalysed the 5' RACE reads using MiXCR and keeps one entry per CDR3 protein. The data hold about 220,000 distinct CDR3 sequences, with 6% to 8% observed a single time. The same sample was also studied in work on yellow fever vaccine responses in identical twins.

Sequencing was performed on CD8+ T cells sorted from blood. The receptors here all came from a woman aged 18-29 years in good health. The CDR3 runs from the conserved cysteine through the conserved F or W. A D gene is named only where the DNA matches it firmly. Some rows have no size entry. The others give once, few or many, or a class for an expanded clone.

V	J	D	size	CDR3	DNA
TRBV20-1	TRBJ2-5	TRBD2	NA	CSARTSLIHQETQYF	TGCAGTGCTAGGACTAGCCTTATTCATCAAGAGACCCAGTACTTC
TRBV5-5	TRBJ2-7	TRBD2	many	CASSSSGRASGEQYF	TGTGCCAGCAGCTCTAGCGGGAGGGCCTCGGGGGAGCAGTACTTC
TRBV6-4	TRBJ2-3	NA	many	CASSAGAADTQYF	TGTGCCAGCAGTGCAGGGGCCGCAGATACGCAGTATTTT
TRBV11-1	TRBJ2-1	NA	many	CASSPPPLGFVEQFF	TGTGCCAGCAGCCCACCCCCCTTGGGGTTTGTTGAGCAGTTCTTC
TRBV12-3/TRBV12-4	TRBJ2-3	TRBD2	NA	CASSRGGPADTQYF	TGTGCCAGCAGCCGGGGGGGCCCCGCAGATACGCAGTATTTT
TRBV9	TRBJ2-1	NA	few	CASSAWGNRDEQFF	TGTGCCAGCAGCGCCTGGGGGAATAGGGATGAGCAGTTCTTC
TRBV6-1	TRBJ1-1	TRBD1	many	CASRQGLNTEAFF	TGTGCCAGCCGACAGGGTTTGAACACTGAAGCTTTCTTT
TRBV11-3	TRBJ2-4	NA	NA	CASSARTTNIQYF	TGTGCCAGCAGCGCCCGGACGACAAACATTCAGTACTTC
TRBV29-1	TRBJ1-2	NA	many	CSVGRTGLRGYTF	TGCAGCGTCGGTCGTACCGGGCTCCGAGGCTACACCTTC
TRBV12-5	TRBJ1-2	NA	few	CASGLVPVGDNYGYTF	TGTGCTAGTGGTTTGGTACCCGTAGGGGACAACTATGGCTACACCTTC
TRBV2	TRBJ2-1	TRBD2	many	CASSQGLAGKSYNEQFF	TGTGCCAGCAGCCAGGGACTAGCGGGGAAATCCTACAATGAGCAGTTCTTC
TRBV12-3/TRBV12-4	TRBJ2-3	TRBD2	many	CATSGGRADTQYF	TGTGCCACCTCGGGAGGAAGGGCAGATACGCAGTATTTT
TRBV29-1	TRBJ2-3	NA	many	CSVEDLGQGLPDTQYF	TGCAGCGTTGAAGATCTCGGGCAGGGACTCCCAGATACGCAGTATTTT
TRBV7-9	TRBJ1-4	NA	NA	CASIGPEDEKLFF	TGTGCCAGCATAGGACCGGAGGATGAAAAACTGTTTTTT
TRBV4-2	TRBJ2-3	NA	many	CASRRTLSTDTQYF	TGTGCCAGCAGAAGGACACTAAGCACAGATACGCAGTATTTT
TRBV7-2	TRBJ2-7	TRBD2	few	CASSLKASGRYEQYF	TGTGCCAGCAGCTTAAAGGCTAGCGGGCGCTACGAGCAGTACTTC
TRBV6-5	TRBJ2-7	TRBD1	many	CASSYGQGNHEQYF	TGTGCCAGCAGTTACGGACAGGGTAACCACGAGCAGTACTTC
TRBV7-9	TRBJ2-3	TRBD2	NA	CASSDTSGGANTDTQYF	TGTGCCAGCAGCGACACTAGCGGGGGGGCTAACACAGATACGCAGTATTTT
TRBV9	TRBJ2-5	TRBD2	few	CASSAISGRGETQYF	TGTGCCAGCAGCGCCATTAGCGGGAGAGGAGAGACCCAGTACTTC
TRBV7-6	TRBJ1-1	TRBD1	few	CASSHQLPTGPTEAFF	TGTGCCAGCAGCCACCAGTTACCGACAGGGCCCACTGAAGCTTTCTTT
TRBV20-1	TRBJ2-7	NA	NA	CSALPGLSKEQYF	TGCAGTGCCCTACCGGGACTTTCCAAGGAGCAGTACTTC
TRBV5-1	TRBJ2-1	TRBD2	few	CASSLKGLAGEGAYNEQFF	TGCGCCAGCAGCTTGAAGGGGCTAGCGGGGGAAGGGGCCTACAATGAGCAGTTCTTC
TRBV20-1	TRBJ2-3	NA	few	CSAPDSTDTQYF	TGCAGTGCTCCGGATAGCACAGATACGCAGTATTTT
TRBV14	TRBJ2-3	TRBD2	NA	CASSQDLLAGGPRDTQYF	TGTGCCAGCAGCCAAGATTTATTGGCGGGAGGGCCAAGGGATACGCAGTATTTT
TRBV11-2	TRBJ2-7	TRBD1	NA	CASSYRQGGYEQYF	TGTGCCAGCAGCTACCGACAGGGTGGCTACGAGCAGTACTTC
TRBV4-1	TRBJ2-1	NA	few	CASSPWTDSNEQFF	TGCGCCAGCAGCCCTTGGACAGATTCCAATGAGCAGTTCTTC
TRBV2	TRBJ2-5	TRBD1	few	CASSFRDSVQETQYF	TGTGCCAGCAGTTTCCGGGACAGCGTACAAGAGACCCAGTACTTC
TRBV5-1	TRBJ2-1	NA	many	CASSLARVGSYNEQFF	TGCGCCAGCAGCTTGGCCAGGGTAGGCTCCTACAATGAGCAGTTCTTC
TRBV20-1	TRBJ2-1	NA	NA	CSASGYGSYNEQFF	TGCAGTGCTTCGGGGTATGGGTCCTACAATGAGCAGTTCTTC
TRBV12-3/TRBV12-4	TRBJ1-1	NA	NA	CASSFGPGNEAFF	TGTGCCAGCAGTTTTGGTCCAGGGAATGAAGCTTTCTTT
TRBV5-1	TRBJ2-1	TRBD2	many	CASSLDPAGNEQFF	TGCGCCAGCAGCTTGGATCCAGCGGGAAACGAGCAGTTCTTC
TRBV9	TRBJ2-3	NA	few	CASKMWRGGTDTQYF	TGTGCCAGCAAGATGTGGAGGGGAGGAACAGATACGCAGTATTTT
TRBV9	TRBJ2-7	TRBD2	few	CASSHPVTSGSTYEQYF	TGTGCCAGCAGCCACCCCGTGACTAGCGGGAGCACCTACGAGCAGTACTTC
TRBV7-9	TRBJ2-2	NA	NA	CASSFGGLGTGELFF	TGTGCCAGCAGCTTCGGCGGCCTGGGTACCGGGGAGCTGTTTTTT
TRBV5-6	TRBJ2-3	NA	NA	CASSEETSPTPDTQYF	TGTGCCAGCAGCGAAGAGACCTCCCCGACCCCAGATACGCAGTATTTT
TRBV12-3/TRBV12-4	TRBJ2-5	TRBD1	many	CASSFTGGFGETQYF	TGTGCCAGCAGTTTCACAGGGGGCTTTGGAGAGACCCAGTACTTC
TRBV6-2/TRBV6-3	TRBJ2-3	TRBD1	many	CASSWTGGDADTQYF	TGTGCCAGCAGTTGGACAGGGGGCGACGCAGATACGCAGTATTTT
TRBV20-1	TRBJ2-2	NA	few	CSAREESNTGELFF	TGCAGTGCTAGAGAGGAGAGCAACACCGGGGAGCTGTTTTTT
TRBV6-1	TRBJ1-4	NA	many	CASSFDKATNEKLFF	TGTGCCAGCAGCTTCGACAAAGCAACTAATGAAAAACTGTTTTTT
TRBV7-6	TRBJ2-3	NA	few	CASSLARGALTDTQYF	TGTGCCAGCAGCTTAGCACGAGGGGCCCTAACAGATACGCAGTATTTT
TRBV15	TRBJ1-5	NA	NA	CATSRDRAYSNQPQHF	TGTGCCACCAGCAGAGACAGAGCTTATAGCAATCAGCCCCAGCATTTT
TRBV11-3	TRBJ2-7	NA	few	CASSPVVTYEQYF	TGTGCCAGCAGCCCTGTTGTGACCTACGAGCAGTACTTC
TRBV6-5	TRBJ2-3	NA	NA	CASSYIGGGTDTQYF	TGTGCCAGCAGTTACATCGGCGGCGGCACAGATACGCAGTATTTT
TRBV2	TRBJ2-7	NA	many	CASSVGGYEQYF	TGTGCCAGCAGTGTCGGTGGCTACGAGCAGTACTTC
TRBV10-2	TRBJ1-5	NA	NA	CASSAGTDFSNQPQHF	TGCGCCAGCAGTGCGGGGACTGACTTTAGCAATCAGCCCCAGCATTTT
TRBV4-1	TRBJ2-7	TRBD2	few	CASSQAGGPSYEQYF	TGCGCCAGCAGCCAAGCGGGAGGGCCTTCCTACGAGCAGTACTTC
TRBV3-1	TRBJ2-1	NA	few	CASSHAQGPYNEQFF	TGTGCCAGCAGCCACGCCCAGGGCCCCTACAATGAGCAGTTCTTC
TRBV2	TRBJ2-7	NA	NA	CASTDSGLGYEQYF	TGTGCCAGCACAGATAGCGGACTTGGCTACGAGCAGTACTTC
TRBV6-5	TRBJ1-2	NA	many	CASSYSGYRGRAGYTF	TGTGCCAGCAGTTACTCGGGTTATCGGGGACGAGCGGGCTACACCTTC
TRBV9	TRBJ2-7	TRBD2	NA	CASSVGTRRDEQYF	TGTGCCAGCAGCGTAGGGACTAGACGAGACGAGCAGTACTTC
TRBV7-2	TRBJ2-1	NA	few	CASSLRIKGGEQFF	TGTGCCAGCAGCTTAAGAATTAAGGGAGGAGAGCAGTTCTTC
TRBV10-2	TRBJ2-3	NA	many	CASSEKGSSQYF	TGCGCCAGCAGTGAAAAGGGGAGTTCGCAGTATTTT
TRBV27	TRBJ2-3	TRBD2	few	CASSKAGRVTQYF	TGTGCCAGCAGTAAGGCGGGGAGGGTTACGCAGTATTTT
TRBV7-2	TRBJ2-3	NA	many	CASSTTGPSGTDTQYF	TGTGCCAGCAGCACGACCGGGCCAAGCGGCACAGATACGCAGTATTTT
TRBV4-1	TRBJ2-3	TRBD1	NA	CASSQDRGPGGDTQYF	TGCGCCAGCAGCCAGGACAGGGGCCCTGGGGGAGATACGCAGTATTTT
TRBV11-2	TRBJ2-2	TRBD2	few	CASSSPGDGSGVDTGELFF	TGTGCCAGCAGCTCCCCCGGGGATGGGAGCGGGGTCGACACCGGGGAGCTGTTTTTT
TRBV29-1	TRBJ2-5	NA	many	CSVEKGSGETQYF	TGCAGCGTTGAAAAGGGAAGTGGGGAGACCCAGTACTTC